Following are 10 T cell receptor beta chains from one sample sequenced in a study of OX40 agonist ivuxolimab in advanced cancers. Clones were read by immunoSEQ multiplex PCR, and TCRdb kept only the in-frame ones, dropping some. The sample contains tens of thousands of clones, roughly 80% of which appear only once. This specimen was CD4+ or CD8+ T cells sorted from blood, taken in a trial of the OX40 agonist ivuxolimab. These receptors were obtained from an adult with an advanced solid tumor such as melanoma, head and neck, liver or kidney cancer.

In this sample, this clone turned up a few times. The CDR3 protein is CASSYDPQGLEKLFF. CDR3 coding DNA: TGTGCCAGCAGTTACGATCCTCAGGGATTGGAAAAACTGTTTTTT. J is TRBJ1-4 and V is TRBV6-5; tentative D call: TRBD1 (5 bases). The CDR3 contains 15 residues. The germline V gene encodes CDR1 MNHEY and CDR2 SVGAGI. Trimming stripped 2 bases from V and 8 bases from J, with 15 bases between.

The rearrangement joins TRBV30 to TRBJ1-1; D gene unclear. From germline, CDR1 is GTSNPN and CDR2 SVGIG (reference sequence). V was trimmed by 1 base and J by 1 base, leaving 16 bases between them. This CDR3 is 16 amino acids long. The chain's CDR3 is CAWSAQPGQANTEAFF. In nucleotides, the CDR3 is TGTGCCTGGAGTGCCCAGCCTGGGCAGGCGAACACTGAAGCTTTCTTT.

The J gene is TRBJ1-2, the V gene TRBV11-2, with D perhaps TRBD1 (6 bases). The CDR3 has 18 residues. Germline values: CDR1 SGHAT, CDR2 FQNNGV. The ends were cut back, 5 bases at V and 1 base at J, with 23 bases in the middle. The CDR3: CASSAIGGPFRGNYGYTF. The CDR3 DNA is TGTGCCAGCAGCGCCATCGGGGGCCCCTTTAGGGGTAACTATGGCTACACCTTC.

This clone has a handful of counts. The rearrangement uses TRBV4-1 and TRBJ2-3; TRBD2 aligns across 7 bases. The trim removed 6 bases at V and 0 bases at J, leaving 15 bases unmatched. Germline assignment: CDR1 MGHRA and CDR2 YSYEKL. CDR3 length: 18 amino acids. The CDR3 here is CASSPRGAGETSTDTQYF. The CDR3 nucleotides are TGCGCCAGCAGTCCCCGTGGGGCGGGAGAGACTAGCACAGATACGCAGTATTTT.

CDR3 nucleotide sequence: TGTGCCAGCAGCACCGGGGGAGGGAACACCGGGGAGCTGTTTTTT. Protein: CASSTGGGNTGELFF. The chain has TRBV2 and TRBJ2-2, with a weak D call TRBD2 (6 bases). CDR1 is SNHLY, CDR2 FYNNEI, per germline. V gave up 6 bases and J gave up 1 base, with 12 bases separating them. The CDR3 is 15 residues long.

V is TRBV20-1 and J is TRBJ2-1; D gene ambiguous. Germline CDR1 reads DFQATT; CDR2 reads SNEGSKA (reference sequence). The V end was cut by 3 bases, the J end by 10 bases, with 7 bases between. This CDR3 spans 10 amino acids. CDR3 DNA: TGCAGTGCTAGGACAACCGAGCAGTTCTTC. It encodes CSARTTEQFF.

CDR3 sequence reads: CASSLVDTGELFF. CDR3 DNA: TGTGCCAGCAGCTTAGTAGACACCGGGGAGCTGTTTTTT. This chain joins TRBV7-2 and TRBJ2-2; unclear D gene. The germline V gene encodes CDR1 SGHTA and CDR2 FQGNSA. Between the trimmed V and J ends, which lost 1 base and 3 bases, there was a span of 3 bases. The CDR3 spans 13 residues.

The chain joins TRBV11-3 to TRBJ2-7; perhaps TRBD1 as D (6 bases). V shed 4 bases and J shed 3 bases, with 7 bases lying between them. Germline loops: CDR1 SGHNT, CDR2 YENEEA. The CDR3 contains 12 residues. In DNA form, the CDR3 reads TGTGCCAGCAGCTCGACAGGCTACGAGCAGTACTTC. Its protein product is CASSSTGYEQYF.

The chain combines TRBV7-9 with TRBJ2-5, with 8 bases aligning to TRBD1. The end of the DNA fits TRBJ2-7 better, so the J call may be wrong. In germline, CDR1 is SEHNR, CDR2 FQNEAQ (reference sequence). CDR3 length: 14 amino acids. The CDR3 sequence: CASSIRQGSYEQYF. CDR3 nucleotides: TGTGCCAGCAGCATTCGACAGGGGTCCTACGAGCAGTACTTC.

V usage is TRBV7-9 and J usage is TRBJ1-1; the D gene is possibly TRBD1 (5 bases). CDR1 is SEHNR, CDR2 FQNEAQ, per germline (reference sequence). The CDR3 length is 13 residues. Trimming removed 8 bases at V and 1 base at J, with 11 bases between. The DNA of the CDR3 is TGTGCCAGCCGCCGGGGGTCGAACACTGAAGCTTTCTTT. It yields the protein CASRRGSNTEAFF.